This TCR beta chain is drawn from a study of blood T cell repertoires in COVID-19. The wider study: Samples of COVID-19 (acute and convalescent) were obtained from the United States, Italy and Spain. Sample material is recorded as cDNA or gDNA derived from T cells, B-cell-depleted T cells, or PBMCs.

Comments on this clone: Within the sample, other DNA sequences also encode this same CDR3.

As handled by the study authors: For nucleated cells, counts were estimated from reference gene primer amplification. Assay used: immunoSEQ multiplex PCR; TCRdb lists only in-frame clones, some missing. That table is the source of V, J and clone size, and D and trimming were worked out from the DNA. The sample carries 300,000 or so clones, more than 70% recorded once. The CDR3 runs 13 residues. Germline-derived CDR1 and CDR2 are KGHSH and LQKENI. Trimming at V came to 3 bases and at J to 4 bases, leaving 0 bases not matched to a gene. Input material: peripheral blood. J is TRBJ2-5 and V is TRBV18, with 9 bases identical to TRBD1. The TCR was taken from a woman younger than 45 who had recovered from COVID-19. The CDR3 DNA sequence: TGTGCCAGCTCACCGGGACAGGGAGAGACCCAGTACTTC. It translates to CASSPGQGETQYF.